This TCR beta chain is drawn from a study of blood T cells in healthy people across ages. Healthy Caucasian individuals from Russia aged about 6 to 95 served as donors. Study-level findings and limits: A strong correlation was seen between TCR beta diversity and naive T cell percentage.

A second PCR of about 7 to 11 cycles used a sample-barcoded 5' primer and a J-beta primer mix. Each of the samples gave a minimum of 2.5 million paired-end reads that contained CDR3. TCRdb reprocessed the 5' RACE reads with MiXCR, giving one entry per CDR3 protein. The sample has some 1.4 million distinct CDR3 sequences, about 43% seen once; the top ten hold 6.5% to 10%. A remark on this clonotype: Its antigen is not known.

The CDR3 runs 13 residues. Germline CDR1 is MNHEY and CDR2 is SVGAGI. V was clipped by 6 bases and J by 15 bases, with 20 bases between them. The sample was blood. The TCR was taken from a woman aged 18-30 years in good health. J is TRBJ1-4 and V is TRBV6-5; D possibly corresponds to TRBD1 (5 bases). CDR3 nucleotides: TGTGCCAGCAGCCTTACGGGGACCTCCTTGGTGTTTTTT. Translation gives CASSLTGTSLVFF.